One and the same sample provided the 30 T cell receptor beta chains below, sequenced in a study of Ad26.COV2.S vaccination and SARS-CoV-2 variants. The table came from immunoSEQ multiplex PCR; TCRdb's copy has only in-frame clones and leaves some out. This repertoire shows about 320,000 clones, around 85% found once; its top ten account for 2% to 2.5%. Treatment indicated: roughly 20 received Ad26.COV2.S at low or high dose, single or two shots; five or six received placebo; per-sample allocation not given. The samples date from day 63 after the first vaccine or placebo injection. Sequencing was performed on peripheral blood, taken in a trial of Ad26.COV2.S vaccine versus placebo. Receptors originate from a person between 18 and 65 years old who received the Ad26.COV2.S COVID-19 vaccine or a placebo.

This chain connects TRBV28 to TRBJ1-2; 10 bases agree with TRBD1. The CDR3 consists of 19 residues. V was clipped by 3 bases and J by 5 bases; unmatched bases: 18. Looked up from germline, CDR1 is MDHEN and CDR2 is SYDVKM. CDR3 DNA sequence: TGTGCCAGCAGTTTCGTTGACGGGACAGGGGATCGAGGTGTGTATGGCTACACCTTC. Its protein product is CASSFVDGTGDRGVYGYTF.

The chain joins TRBV5-4 to TRBJ2-3; 12 bases map to TRBD1. Germline assignment: CDR1 SGHNT and CDR2 YYREEE (reference sequence). The ends lost 3 bases at V and 1 base at J; junction bases unmatched: 12. The CDR3 loop spans 19 amino acids. The CDR3 nucleotides read TGTGCCAGCAGCTCGGGGACAGGGGGCGTCCTTCGTGGCACAGATACGCAGTATTTT. Protein product: CASSSGTGGVLRGTDTQYF.

The chain joins TRBV18 to TRBJ1-5, with D uncertain. In germline, CDR1 is KGHSH, CDR2 LQKENI. Trimming took 3 bases from V and 4 from J, leaving 7 bases between them. The CDR3 runs 13 residues. The CDR3 nucleotides read TGTGCCAGCTCACCCGCAGGAAATCAGCCCCAGCATTTT. This codes for CASSPAGNQPQHF.

The rearrangement uses TRBV19 and TRBJ1-4; D gene unclear. Germline CDR1 is LNHDA and CDR2 is SQIVND (reference sequence). V was cut by 0 bases and J by 7 bases, with 9 bases left in between. This CDR3 has 14 amino acids. In DNA, the CDR3 is TGTGCCAGTAGTATAGAGGTGGGGAGTGAAAAACTGTTTTTT. Its translation is CASSIEVGSEKLFF.

The chain joins TRBV5-6 to TRBJ2-3, with TRBD2 matching 14 bases. The ends lost 4 bases at V and 5 bases at J; junction bases unmatched: 6. The germline CDR1 and CDR2 sequences are SGHDT and YYEEEE. There are 16 residues in the CDR3. DNA of the CDR3: TGTGCCAGCAGCCCTCGACTAGCGGGGGGGTTAGATACGCAGTATTTT. Protein sequence: CASSPRLAGGLDTQYF.

The chain links TRBV5-4 to TRBJ2-3; D is ambiguous. CDR3 length: 14 residues. V was shortened by 0 bases and J by 1 base, with 6 bases between the two germline ends. CDR1 is SGHNT and CDR2 is YYREEE in the germline V gene (reference sequence). The CDR3 here is CASSLEGRTDTQYF. The CDR3 DNA is TGTGCCAGCAGCTTGGAGGGTCGCACAGATACGCAGTATTTT.

V gene TRBV6-6 combines with J gene TRBJ2-5, with D hard to call. The CDR3 is made up of 11 amino acids. Germline V CDR1 and CDR2: MNHNY, SVGAGI (reference sequence). Trimming pared 2 bases from V and 4 bases from J, leaving 2 bases between. The CDR3 DNA follows: TGTGCCAGCAGTTACACAGAGACCCAGTACTTC. It codes for CASSYTETQYF.

This clone came up a few times. The chain employs TRBV9 and TRBJ1-2; 7 bases map to TRBD1. The CDR3 covers 13 residues. The V segment lost 3 bases and the J segment 7 bases; nucleotides outside the gene matches: 6. Germline assignment: CDR1 SGDLS and CDR2 YYNGEE. The CDR3 here is CASSATGAGGYTF. The CDR3 bases are TGTGCCAGCAGCGCCACAGGGGCGGGTGGCTACACCTTC.

The rearrangement links TRBV5-1 to TRBJ1-6; 7 nucleotides match TRBD1. Germline CDR1 SGHRS, CDR2 YFSETQ. The V segment lost 1 base and the J segment 7 bases; nucleotides outside the gene matches: 5. The CDR3 sequence is 15 residues long. The DNA of the CDR3 is TGCGCCAGCAGCTTGAGGGACAGCATAAATTCACCCCTCCACTTT. Amino acid sequence: CASSLRDSINSPLHF.

The chain joins TRBV14 to TRBJ1-1; D is unresolved. The CDR3 runs 15 residues. V lost 0 bases to trimming and J lost 1 base, with 9 bases between them. Germline lookup yields CDR1 SGHDN and CDR2 FVKESK. The CDR3 loop reads CASSQDQAQNTEAFF. The CDR3 DNA reads as TGTGCCAGCAGCCAAGACCAGGCCCAGAACACTGAAGCTTTCTTT.

The chain carries TRBV7-3 and TRBJ2-5, with TRBD2 identical over 12 bases. The CDR3 is 17 amino acids. Germline CDR1 is SGHTA and CDR2 is FQGTGA. V was clipped by 4 bases and J by 5 bases; unmatched bases: 11. CDR3 amino acids: CASSSGLAGSLGETQYF. The CDR3 DNA reads TGTGCCAGCAGCTCCGGACTAGCGGGGTCCTTGGGGGAGACCCAGTACTTC.

This clone has just one count. V usage is TRBV2 and J usage is TRBJ1-1; D possibly corresponds to TRBD1 (6 bases). Germline V gene lookup returns CDR1 SNHLY and CDR2 FYNNEI. The CDR3 is 13 residues long. The V end lost 5 bases, the J end lost 0 bases, and 7 bases lay between the germline ends. The CDR3 sequence is CASSNRVNTEAFF. Written as DNA, the CDR3 is TGTGCCAGCAGTAACAGGGTGAACACTGAAGCTTTCTTT.

The chain employs TRBV2 and TRBJ1-6; D not certain. From germline, CDR1 is SNHLY and CDR2 FYNNEI. V was clipped by 6 bases and J by 8 bases, with 8 bases between them. This CDR3 is 12 amino acids long. The CDR3 protein is CASRVMYSPLHF. The CDR3 coding sequence is TGTGCCAGCAGGGTGATGTATTCACCCCTCCACTTT.

This clone came up once. The CDR3, as DNA: TGTGCCAGCAGCGTAGCTACGGGAGGCGAGCAGTACTTC. The encoded protein is CASSVATGGEQYF. This sequence joins TRBV9 and TRBJ2-7; 7 bases fit TRBD2. Losses at the gene ends were 0 bases for V and 6 bases for J; bases not matched to a gene: 3. The CDR3 length is 13 residues. CDR1 is SGDLS and CDR2 is YYNGEE in the germline V gene.

The rearrangement uses TRBV3-1 (or the pseudogene TRBV3-2) and TRBJ1-2, with D possibly matching TRBD1 (6 bases). Trimming took off 3 bases at V and 3 bases at J, with 11 bases between the two ends. The CDR3 runs to 14 residues. CDR1 and CDR2 from the germline V gene are LGHDT and YNNKEL (reference sequence). CDR3 residues: CASSQPGEDYGYTF. As DNA, the CDR3 is TGTGCCAGCAGCCAGCCAGGGGAGGACTATGGCTACACCTTC.

This sequence joins TRBV30 and TRBJ1-1; D is undetermined. Trimming shortened V by 0 bases and J by 2 bases, and 10 bases separated the two germline ends. Germline CDR1 and CDR2: GTSNPN and SVGIG (reference sequence). This CDR3 spans 14 amino acids. The CDR3 DNA sequence: TGTGCCTGGAGTGTACTAGGTATTAACACTGAAGCTTTCTTT. The encoded protein is CAWSVLGINTEAFF.

J is TRBJ2-5 and V is TRBV19; D remains ambiguous. The germline V gene encodes CDR1 LNHDA and CDR2 SQIVND (reference sequence). CDR3 length: 14 amino acids. V was pared by 1 base and J by 5 bases, with 11 bases between. CDR3 in amino acids: CASSIGADGETQYF. CDR3 bases: TGTGCCAGTAGTATAGGGGCGGATGGGGAGACCCAGTACTTC.

In this sample, this clone turned up a few times. Germline and junction disagree at one end, which may indicate a read error. The V and J genes are TRBV5-6 and TRBJ2-2; TRBD1 might be the D (6 bases). Germline lookup yields CDR1 SGHDT and CDR2 YYEEEE. CDR3 length equals 15 residues. The CDR3 loop reads CASSRSGQITGELFF. In DNA form, the CDR3 reads TGTGCCAGCAGCCGTTCCGGACAGATCACCGGTGAGCTGTTTTTT.

The rearrangement uses TRBV6-5 and TRBJ1-3; 12 bases fit TRBD1. Per germline, CDR1 MNHEY and CDR2 SVGAGI. This CDR3 comprises 15 residues. The V and J ends lost 6 bases and 4 bases, in that order; junction bases with no gene match: 4. The CDR3: CASRTGTGGGNTIYF. As DNA, the CDR3 is TGTGCCAGCAGGACCGGGACAGGGGGCGGAAACACCATATATTTT.

This rearrangement joins TRBV7-8 to TRBJ2-5; D not resolved. Between the trimmed V and J ends, which lost 1 base and 0 bases, there was a span of 9 bases. This CDR3 has 15 residues. Germline lookup yields CDR1 SGHVS and CDR2 FQNEAQ. The DNA for the CDR3 is TGTGCCAGCAGCTTAGTAGGTGCTTACCAAGAGACCCAGTACTTC. It translates to CASSLVGAYQETQYF.

The rearrangement uses TRBV6-6 and TRBJ1-6, with 8 bases identical to TRBD1. V lost 2 bases and J lost 10; bases outside the gene matches: 10. The CDR3 runs to 16 residues. Germline lookup yields CDR1 MNHNY and CDR2 SVGAGI (reference sequence). This CDR3 reads CASSYTRTGKGSPLHF. The DNA for the CDR3 is TGTGCCAGCAGTTACACGAGGACAGGGAAGGGGTCACCCCTCCACTTT.

The gene calls are TRBV3-1 (or the pseudogene TRBV3-2) and TRBJ1-5; perhaps TRBD1 as D (5 bases). The CDR3 loop spans 14 amino acids. CDR1 LGHDT and CDR2 YNNKEL come from the germline V gene (reference sequence). The V end lost 3 bases, the J end lost 5 bases, and 11 bases lay between the germline ends. The CDR3 sequence: CASSQQGLHQPQHF. The CDR3 coding sequence is TGTGCCAGCAGCCAGCAGGGTCTGCATCAGCCCCAGCATTTT.

This chain joins TRBV7-8 and TRBJ2-6; 7 nucleotides agree with TRBD1. Losses at the gene ends were 0 bases for V and 2 bases for J; bases not matched to a gene: 1. The CDR3 covers 16 residues. CDR1 and CDR2 from the germline V gene are SGHVS and FQNEAQ. CDR3 DNA sequence: TGTGCCAGCAGCTTAGCGACAGGGACTGGGGCCAACGTCCTGACTTTC. Encoded protein: CASSLATGTGANVLTF.

The gene calls are TRBV5-1 and TRBJ2-2; TRBD2 is a possible D gene (7 bases). Germline CDR1 and CDR2: SGHRS and YFSETQ. This CDR3 has 15 amino acids. The ends were cut back, 4 bases at V and 6 bases at J, with 16 bases in the middle. The CDR3 region is CASSDKGGQAGELFF. The DNA of the CDR3 is TGCGCCAGCAGCGACAAGGGGGGGCAAGCCGGGGAGCTGTTTTTT. The full variable domain, in which reference TRBV5-1 and TRBJ2-2 provide the parts outside the CDR3, is KAGVTQTPRYLIKTRGQQVTLSCSPISGHRSVSWYQQTPGQGLQFLFEYFSETQRNKGNFPGRFSGRQFSNSRSEMNVSTLELGDSALYLCASSDKGGQAGELFFGEGSRLTVL.

The J gene is TRBJ2-7, the V gene TRBV2, with 9 bases identical to TRBD2. Germline-derived CDR1 and CDR2 are SNHLY and FYNNEI. V gave up 7 bases and J gave up 4 bases; unmatched junction bases: 5. The CDR3 sequence is 13 residues long. For the CDR3, the DNA is TGTGCCAGCACCATGGGACTAGCTTACGAGCAGTACTTC. It specifies CASTMGLAYEQYF.

The chain is built from TRBV4-1 and TRBJ2-2; no reliable D call. CDR1 and CDR2 (germline): MGHRA, YSYEKL. CDR3 length equals 16 residues. V was shortened by 4 bases and J by 5 bases, with 17 bases between the two germline ends. CDR3 region: CASSPGPRSRTGELFF. For the CDR3, the DNA is TGCGCCAGCAGCCCCGGACCTCGAAGCCGGACCGGGGAGCTGTTTTTT.

The chain couples TRBV3-1 (or the pseudogene TRBV3-2) to TRBJ2-2; D ambiguous. Trimming removed 0 bases from V and 4 bases from J, with 9 bases in between. This CDR3 is 15 amino acids long. The germline V gene has CDR1 LGHDT and CDR2 YNNKEL (reference sequence). CDR3 amino acids: CASSQDHLATGELFF. CDR3 nucleotides: TGTGCCAGCAGCCAAGATCATCTGGCCACCGGGGAGCTGTTTTTT.

This chain joins TRBV29-1 and TRBJ2-7; possible D gene TRBD1, 6 bases. Germline V gives CDR1 SQVTM, CDR2 ANQGSEA. Trimming cost V 6 bases and J 3 bases, with 12 bases left between them. This CDR3 has 12 residues. CDR3 nucleotide sequence: TGCAGCGTGCCCCGGGACAACTACGAGCAGTACTTC. It translates to CSVPRDNYEQYF.

This chain joins TRBV10-3 and TRBJ1-1, with TRBD1 as a possible D gene (6 bases). This CDR3 spans 16 amino acids. Trimming took off 5 bases at V and 5 bases at J, with 21 bases between the two ends. The germline gives CDR1 ENHRY, CDR2 SYGVKD. In nucleotides, the CDR3 is TGTGCCATCAGTCGGGGGGGGGCAGCTTCAGGGACTGAAGCTTTCTTT. Its translation: CAISRGGAASGTEAFF.

Only a few counts were recorded for this clone. The chain combines TRBV7-2 with TRBJ2-2; 8 nucleotides match TRBD2. The V and J ends lost 7 bases and 13 bases, in that order; junction bases with no gene match: 8. The CDR3 has 12 residues. From germline, CDR1 is SGHTA and CDR2 FQGNSA. CDR3: CASTPVAGRLFF. DNA for the CDR3: TGTGCCAGCACTCCGGTAGCGGGGAGGCTGTTTTTT.